The clone carrying this T cell receptor (beta chain) turned up a few times. The sample comes from a study of spatial heterogeneity in lung cancer. Study details: The average appearance count of each unique TCR and UMI combination in raw reads was more than eight.

Time point noted: sample taken at primary tumor resection. Whole RNA obtained from tumor, nontumor lung or frozen PBMC underwent sequencing without sorting. The donors comprised some 78 untreated early-stage non-small cell lung cancer patients. CDR1 is SEHNR and CDR2 is FQNEAQ in the germline V gene (reference sequence). This CDR3 spans 16 amino acids. With V trimmed by 5 bases and J by 2 bases, 7 bases remained unmatched. Individually, TCR cDNA molecules were each labelled with a unique molecular identifier. TCRdb called the 5' RACE reads again in MiXCR, with one record for every CDR3 protein. The repertoire has more than 80,000 distinct CDR3 sequences, 12% of them found once; the top ten carry roughly two fifths.

The TCR sequence derives from a male donor with early-stage non-small cell lung cancer. The chain links TRBV7-9 to TRBJ2-1, with TRBD2 matching over 9 bases. Here the sequenced sample was PBMCs, taken at surgery. The CDR3 nucleotides are TGTGCCAGCAGCCCGACAAGCGGGGGGACCTACAATGAGCAGTTCTTC. Protein: CASSPTSGGTYNEQFF.